Included here is one T cell receptor beta chain sequence, with context. In the PCR, 60 Vbeta and 13 Jbeta primers were used. Assay: immunoSEQ multiplex PCR; the TCRdb copy retains only in-frame clones and omits some. The sample lists some 210,000 clones, approximately 82% occurring once. These data originate in a study of cytomegalovirus exposure and HLA in healthy donors. CDR3 length equals 14 residues. V lost 10 bases to trimming and J lost 9 bases; unmatched junction nucleotides: 12. Per the germline V gene, CDR1 is SNHLY and CDR2 is FYNNEI. This chain joins TRBV2 and TRBJ2-3; 11 positions agree with TRBD2. The sample was PBMCs. The TCR originated in a male donor in good health and CMV-seronegative. DNA for the CDR3: TGTGCCACCTTGGGGTCTAGCGGGAGGCAAACGCAGTATTTT. Translation: CATLGSSGRQTQYF.